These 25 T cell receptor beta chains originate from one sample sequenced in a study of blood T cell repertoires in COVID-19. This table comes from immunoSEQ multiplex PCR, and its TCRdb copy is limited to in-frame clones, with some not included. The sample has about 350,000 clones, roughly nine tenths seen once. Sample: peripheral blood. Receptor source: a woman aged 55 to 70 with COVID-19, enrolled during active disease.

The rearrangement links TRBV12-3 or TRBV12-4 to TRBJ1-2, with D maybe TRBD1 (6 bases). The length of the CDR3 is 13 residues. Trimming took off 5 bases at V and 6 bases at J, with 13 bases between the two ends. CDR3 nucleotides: TGTGCCAGCAGTACGGGGGGGGCGAATGGCTACACCTTC. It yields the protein CASSTGGANGYTF.

CDR3 in amino acids: CASSIEQGGEAFF. CDR3 DNA sequence: TGTGCCAGTAGTATAGAACAGGGGGGGGAAGCTTTCTTT. The J gene is TRBJ1-1, the V gene TRBV19; TRBD1 agrees at 8 bases. V was clipped by 0 bases and J by 8 bases; unmatched bases: 2. The germline gives CDR1 LNHDA, CDR2 SQIVND (reference sequence). This CDR3 is built from 13 residues.

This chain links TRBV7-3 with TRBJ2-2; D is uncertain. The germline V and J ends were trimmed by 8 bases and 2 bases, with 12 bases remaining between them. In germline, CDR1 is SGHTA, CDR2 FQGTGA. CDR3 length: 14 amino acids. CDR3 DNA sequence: TGTGCCAGCGCCAGGCAGTCCAACACCGGGGAGCTGTTTTTT. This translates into CASARQSNTGELFF.

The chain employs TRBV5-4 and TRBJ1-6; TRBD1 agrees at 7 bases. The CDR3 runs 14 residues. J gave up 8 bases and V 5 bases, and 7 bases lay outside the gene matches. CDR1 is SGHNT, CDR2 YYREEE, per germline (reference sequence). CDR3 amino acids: CASRTGDPYSPLHF. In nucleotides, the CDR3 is TGTGCCAGCAGAACAGGGGACCCTTATTCACCCCTCCACTTT.

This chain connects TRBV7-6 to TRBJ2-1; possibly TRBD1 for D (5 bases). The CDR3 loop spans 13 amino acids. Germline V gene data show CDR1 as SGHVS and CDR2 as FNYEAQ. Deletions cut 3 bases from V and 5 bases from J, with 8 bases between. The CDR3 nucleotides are TGTGCCAGCAGCTTTGACAGAAACAATGAGCAGTTCTTC. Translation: CASSFDRNNEQFF.

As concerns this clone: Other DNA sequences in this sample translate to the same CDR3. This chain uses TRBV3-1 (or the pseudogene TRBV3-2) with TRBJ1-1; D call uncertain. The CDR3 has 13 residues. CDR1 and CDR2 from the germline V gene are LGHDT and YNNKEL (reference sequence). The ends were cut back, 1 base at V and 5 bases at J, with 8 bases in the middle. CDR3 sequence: CASSQVLRTEAFF. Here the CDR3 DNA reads TGTGCCAGCAGCCAAGTGTTACGGACTGAAGCTTTCTTT.

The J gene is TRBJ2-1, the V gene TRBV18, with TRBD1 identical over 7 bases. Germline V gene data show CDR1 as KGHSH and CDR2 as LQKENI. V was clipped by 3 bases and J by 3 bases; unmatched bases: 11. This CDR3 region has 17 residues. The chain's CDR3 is CASSPEQGVSYYNEQFF. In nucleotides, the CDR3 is TGTGCCAGCTCACCGGAGCAGGGGGTCTCTTACTACAATGAGCAGTTCTTC.

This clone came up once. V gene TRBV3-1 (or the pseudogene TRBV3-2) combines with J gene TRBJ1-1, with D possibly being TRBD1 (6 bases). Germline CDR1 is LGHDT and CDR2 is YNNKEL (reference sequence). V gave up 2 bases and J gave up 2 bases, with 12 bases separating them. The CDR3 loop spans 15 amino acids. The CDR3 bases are TGTGCCAGCAGCCAACAGGGGAGGGTTAACACTGAAGCTTTCTTT. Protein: CASSQQGRVNTEAFF.

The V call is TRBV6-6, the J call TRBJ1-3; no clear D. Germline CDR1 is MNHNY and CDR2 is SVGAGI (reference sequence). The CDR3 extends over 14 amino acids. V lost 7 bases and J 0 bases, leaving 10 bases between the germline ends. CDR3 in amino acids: CASTRVDSGNTIYF. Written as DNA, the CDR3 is TGTGCCAGCACCCGGGTTGACTCTGGAAACACCATATATTTT.

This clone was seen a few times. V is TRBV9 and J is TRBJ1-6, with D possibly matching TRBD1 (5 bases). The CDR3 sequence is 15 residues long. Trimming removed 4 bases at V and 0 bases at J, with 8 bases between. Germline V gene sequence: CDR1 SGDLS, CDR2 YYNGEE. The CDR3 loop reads CASSLGASYNSPLHF. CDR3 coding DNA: TGTGCCAGCAGCCTAGGGGCCTCCTATAATTCACCCCTCCACTTT.

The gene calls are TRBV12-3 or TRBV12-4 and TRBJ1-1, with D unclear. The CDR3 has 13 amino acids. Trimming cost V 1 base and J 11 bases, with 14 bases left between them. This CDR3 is CASSLGSGMRAFF. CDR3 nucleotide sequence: TGTGCCAGCAGTTTAGGGTCGGGAATGAGGGCTTTCTTT.

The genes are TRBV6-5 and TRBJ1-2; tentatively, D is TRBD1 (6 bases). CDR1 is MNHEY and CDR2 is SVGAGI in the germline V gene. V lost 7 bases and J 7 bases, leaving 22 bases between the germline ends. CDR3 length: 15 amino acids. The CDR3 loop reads CASTPSSSGDGGYTF. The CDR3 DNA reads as TGTGCCAGCACTCCATCCTCCTCAGGGGATGGTGGCTACACCTTC.

The CDR3 DNA sequence: TGTGCCAGCAGTTTACAGGGAGAGAACACTGAAGCTTTCTTT. This codes for CASSLQGENTEAFF. The chain is built from TRBV6-5 and TRBJ1-1; TRBD1 is a possible D gene (6 bases). CDR3 size: 14 residues. The germline V gene has CDR1 MNHEY and CDR2 SVGAGI. V was shortened by 4 bases and J by 1 base, with 10 bases between the two germline ends.

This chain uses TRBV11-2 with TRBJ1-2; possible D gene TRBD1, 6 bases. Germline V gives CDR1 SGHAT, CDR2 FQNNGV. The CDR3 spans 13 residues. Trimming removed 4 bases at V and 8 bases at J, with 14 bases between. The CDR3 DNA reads TGTGCCAGCAGCTGGGGGCATTTTGGGGGCTACACCTTC. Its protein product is CASSWGHFGGYTF.

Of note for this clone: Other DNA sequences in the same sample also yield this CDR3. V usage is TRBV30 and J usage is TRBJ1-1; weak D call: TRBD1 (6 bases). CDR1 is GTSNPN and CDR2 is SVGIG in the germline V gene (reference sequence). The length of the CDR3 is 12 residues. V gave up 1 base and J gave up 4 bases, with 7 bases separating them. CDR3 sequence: CAWSGGGTEAFF. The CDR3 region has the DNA TGTGCCTGGAGTGGAGGGGGCACTGAAGCTTTCTTT.

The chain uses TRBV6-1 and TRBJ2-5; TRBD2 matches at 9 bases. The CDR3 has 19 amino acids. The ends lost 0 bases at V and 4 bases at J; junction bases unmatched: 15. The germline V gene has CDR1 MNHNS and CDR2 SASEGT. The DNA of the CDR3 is TGTGCCAGCAGTGAAGCGCTTCGGGGCGGGGGGGCCACCCGAGAGACCCAGTACTTC. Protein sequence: CASSEALRGGGATRETQYF.

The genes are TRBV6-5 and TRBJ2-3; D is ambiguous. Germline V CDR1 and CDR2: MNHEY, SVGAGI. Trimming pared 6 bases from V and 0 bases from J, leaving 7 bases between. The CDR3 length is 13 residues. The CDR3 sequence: CASRVQSTDTQYF. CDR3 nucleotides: TGTGCCAGCAGGGTACAGAGCACAGATACGCAGTATTTT.

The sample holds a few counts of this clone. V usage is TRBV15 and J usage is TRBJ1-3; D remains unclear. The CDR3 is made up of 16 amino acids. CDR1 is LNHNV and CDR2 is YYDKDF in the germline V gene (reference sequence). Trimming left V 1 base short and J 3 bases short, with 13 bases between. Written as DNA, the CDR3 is TGTGCCACCAGCAGAGGTGGCCAGACGGGTGGAAACACCATATATTTT. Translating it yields CATSRGGQTGGNTIYF.

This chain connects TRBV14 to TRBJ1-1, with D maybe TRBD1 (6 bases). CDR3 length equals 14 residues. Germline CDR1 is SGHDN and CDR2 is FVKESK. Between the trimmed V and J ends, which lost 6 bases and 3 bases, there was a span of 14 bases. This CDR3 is CASRPTGSHTEAFF. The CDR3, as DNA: TGTGCCAGCAGGCCCACAGGGAGCCACACTGAAGCTTTCTTT.

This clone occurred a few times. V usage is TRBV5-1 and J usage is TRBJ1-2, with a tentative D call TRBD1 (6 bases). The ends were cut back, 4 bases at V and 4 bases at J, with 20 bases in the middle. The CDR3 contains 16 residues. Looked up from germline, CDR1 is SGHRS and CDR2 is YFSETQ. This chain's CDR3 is CASSLIITGTRYGYTF. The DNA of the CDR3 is TGCGCCAGCAGCCTAATAATCACCGGGACACGCTATGGCTACACCTTC.

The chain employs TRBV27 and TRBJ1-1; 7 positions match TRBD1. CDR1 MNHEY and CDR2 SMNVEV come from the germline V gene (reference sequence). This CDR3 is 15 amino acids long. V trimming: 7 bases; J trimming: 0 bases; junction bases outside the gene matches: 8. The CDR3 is CASNPLGTVNTEAFF. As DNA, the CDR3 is TGTGCCAGCAACCCTCTGGGGACAGTGAACACTGAAGCTTTCTTT.

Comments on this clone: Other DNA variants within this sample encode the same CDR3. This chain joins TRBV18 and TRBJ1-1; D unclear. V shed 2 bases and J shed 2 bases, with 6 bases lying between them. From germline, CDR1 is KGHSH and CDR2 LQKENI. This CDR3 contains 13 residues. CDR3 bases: TGTGCCAGCTCACCATCACTAAACACTGAAGCTTTCTTT. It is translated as CASSPSLNTEAFF.

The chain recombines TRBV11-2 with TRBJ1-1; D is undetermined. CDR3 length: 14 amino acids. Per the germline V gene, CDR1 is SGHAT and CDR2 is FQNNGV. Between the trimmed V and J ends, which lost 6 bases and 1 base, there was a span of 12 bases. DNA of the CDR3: TGTGCCAGCAGATACTCAACAGCGAACACTGAAGCTTTCTTT. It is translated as CASRYSTANTEAFF.

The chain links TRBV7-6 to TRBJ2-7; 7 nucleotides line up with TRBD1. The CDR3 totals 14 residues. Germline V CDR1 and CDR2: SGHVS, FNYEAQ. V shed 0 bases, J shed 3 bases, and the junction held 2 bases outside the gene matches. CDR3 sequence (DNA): TGTGCCAGCAGCTTAGCGCAGGGGGACTACGAGCAGTACTTC. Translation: CASSLAQGDYEQYF.

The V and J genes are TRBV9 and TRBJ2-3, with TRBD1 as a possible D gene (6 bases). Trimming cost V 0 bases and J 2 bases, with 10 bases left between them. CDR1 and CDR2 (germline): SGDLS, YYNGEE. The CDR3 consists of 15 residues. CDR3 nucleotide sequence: TGTGCCAGCAGCGTAGGGGACACAAACACAGATACGCAGTATTTT. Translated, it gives CASSVGDTNTDTQYF.